One sample yielded the 28 T cell receptor beta chains listed below, sequenced in a study of cytomegalovirus exposure and HLA in healthy donors. Primers for the PCR totalled 60 Vbeta and 13 Jbeta. Here immunoSEQ multiplex PCR was the method, and the copy in TCRdb shows in-frame clones only, minus some. The sample lists around 79,000 clones, 73% seen once, with 15% to 20% in the top ten. Sequencing was performed on PBMCs. Every receptor here comes from a woman between 40 and 55 years old in good health and CMV-seropositive.

The chain joins TRBV4-2 to TRBJ2-7; 7 nucleotides agree with TRBD1. This CDR3 is 15 amino acids long. J was trimmed by 3 bases and V by 4 bases; bases with no gene match: 9. Germline V gene sequence: CDR1 LGHNA, CDR2 YNFKEQ. CDR3 amino acids: CASSLDRDSLYEQYF. The CDR3 coding sequence is TGTGCCAGCAGCCTCGACCGGGACAGCCTCTACGAGCAGTACTTC.

This sequence joins TRBV7-3 and TRBJ1-6; 9 positions agree with TRBD1. The V gene's germline CDR1 is SGHTA and CDR2 FQGTGA. CDR3 length: 15 amino acids. V lost 4 bases, J lost 7 bases, and 5 bases stayed unmatched. CDR3 sequence: CASSWDRAYNSPLHF. CDR3 DNA sequence: TGTGCCAGCAGCTGGGACAGGGCTTACAATTCACCCCTCCACTTT.

The chain combines TRBV4-3 with TRBJ2-1; 8 positions match TRBD2. J was trimmed by 4 bases and V by 0 bases; bases with no gene match: 8. Germline V gene lookup returns CDR1 LGHNA and CDR2 YSLEER. CDR3 length: 17 amino acids. CDR3 residues: CASSQEFFTSGYNEQFF. The CDR3 nucleotides are TGCGCCAGCAGCCAAGAATTTTTCACTAGCGGTTACAATGAGCAGTTCTTC.

This clone is a singleton in its sample. The chain recombines TRBV11-3 with TRBJ2-1; D perhaps matches TRBD1 (6 bases). CDR3 size: 14 residues. Trimming pared 3 bases from V and 7 bases from J, leaving 13 bases between. Germline assignment: CDR1 SGHNT and CDR2 YENEEA. DNA of the CDR3: TGTGCCAGCAGCTTGGGGGCGGGCGGTAATGAGCAGTTCTTC. It encodes CASSLGAGGNEQFF.

This chain uses TRBV7-2 with TRBJ1-5; D is ambiguous. The germline V and J ends were trimmed by 1 base and 5 bases, with 6 bases remaining between them. The germline CDR1 and CDR2 sequences are SGHTA and FQGNSA. The CDR3 is 13 residues long. The CDR3 nucleotides read TGTGCCAGCAGCTTAGTAGATTATCAGCCCCAGCATTTT. Amino acid sequence: CASSLVDYQPQHF.

J is TRBJ2-7 and V is TRBV29-1; 9 nucleotides match TRBD2. J was trimmed by 7 bases and V by 5 bases; bases with no gene match: 12. CDR1 and CDR2 from the germline V gene are SQVTM and ANQGSEA. The CDR3 runs to 14 residues. The CDR3 here is CSVSFPAGGREQYF. The DNA of the CDR3 is TGCAGCGTTAGCTTTCCAGCGGGAGGAAGGGAGCAGTACTTC.

The chain recombines TRBV6-6 with TRBJ2-1, with 7 bases aligning to TRBD2. Germline loops: CDR1 MNHNY, CDR2 SVGAGI (reference sequence). J lost 7 bases, V lost 4 bases, and 7 bases had no gene match. The length of the CDR3 is 14 residues. CDR3 DNA sequence: TGTGCCAGCAGTTCCCTGGGGGGGAGTAATGAGCAGTTCTTC. As protein: CASSSLGGSNEQFF.

This rearrangement joins TRBV29-1 to TRBJ2-7; 8 positions agree with TRBD1. This CDR3 has 13 residues. CDR1 and CDR2 from the germline V gene are SQVTM and ANQGSEA. J gave up 5 bases and V 6 bases, and 9 bases lay outside the gene matches. The DNA of the CDR3 is TGCAGCGTGGAAACAGGGGGAGGCAACGAGCAGTACTTC. Translation: CSVETGGGNEQYF.

This clone was counted a few times. The chain recombines TRBV28 with TRBJ1-2; a weak D match, TRBD1 (6 bases). Per germline, CDR1 MDHEN and CDR2 SYDVKM. The CDR3 consists of 13 residues. V lost 7 bases to trimming and J lost 0 bases, with 9 bases between them. The CDR3 region has the DNA TGTGCCAGCAAACAGGGAGCTAACTATGGCTACACCTTC. Translated, it gives CASKQGANYGYTF.

Only a few counts were recorded for this clone. The gene calls are TRBV10-3 and TRBJ1-2; D perhaps matches TRBD1 (5 bases). Trimming cost V 3 bases and J 5 bases, with 13 bases left between them. The CDR3 totals 14 residues. The germline gives CDR1 ENHRY, CDR2 SYGVKD. CDR3 nucleotide sequence: TGTGCCATCAGTGAAGGGAGGGGCGGATATGGCTACACCTTC. It translates to CAISEGRGGYGYTF.

The V call is TRBV6-1, the J call TRBJ1-6; D is undetermined. Germline V CDR1 and CDR2: MNHNS, SASEGT. V lost 4 bases and J lost 10, with 14 bases in between. The CDR3 contains 14 residues. CDR3 residues: CASSVRGVGSPLHF. CDR3 DNA: TGTGCCAGCAGTGTACGGGGAGTCGGATCACCCCTCCACTTT.

The chain has TRBV21-1 and TRBJ2-7; TRBD2 is taken as the D call from the table, unchecked against the DNA. TRBV21-1 is a listed pseudogene. This CDR3 is built from 17 residues. The CDR3 loop reads CASSKAMTSGSFYEQYF. In DNA, the CDR3 is TGTGCCAGCAGCAAAGCGATGACTAGCGGGAGTTTCTACGAGCAGTACTTC.

The rearrangement links TRBV4-1 to TRBJ2-1; 13 bases are shared with TRBD2. The germline V gene encodes CDR1 MGHRA and CDR2 YSYEKL. V gave up 4 bases and J gave up 3 bases; unmatched junction bases: 15. The CDR3 is 20 residues long. The CDR3 is CASSPLPGLAGPKGYNEQFF. The CDR3 nucleotides read TGCGCCAGCAGCCCCCTACCGGGACTAGCGGGACCAAAAGGCTACAATGAGCAGTTCTTC.

The chain joins TRBV15 to TRBJ2-1; D uncertain. The CDR3 is 16 residues long. Germline-derived CDR1 and CDR2 are LNHNV and YYDKDF (reference sequence). V lost 0 bases to trimming and J lost 7 bases, with 16 bases between them. Here the CDR3 DNA reads TGTGCCACCAGCAGAGATGTCGAGACAATGGCAAATGAGCAGTTCTTC. It codes for CATSRDVETMANEQFF.

The chain combines TRBV4-3 with TRBJ2-1; 12 bases are shared with TRBD2. Germline CDR1 and CDR2: LGHNA and YSLEER. CDR3 size: 16 residues. V was clipped by 4 bases and J by 5 bases; unmatched bases: 6. The CDR3 sequence: CASSRGLAGGDNEQFF. The CDR3 coding sequence is TGCGCCAGCAGCCGAGGGCTAGCGGGAGGGGACAATGAGCAGTTCTTC.

With respect to this clone: Given a far larger clone just one base away, this is likely a sequencing read error. This specimen includes other DNA sequences encoding the same CDR3. The genes are TRBV9 and TRBJ1-1, with D perhaps TRBD1 (5 bases). The CDR3 covers 12 residues. From germline, CDR1 is SGDLS and CDR2 YYNGEE. V was trimmed by 4 bases and J by 8 bases, leaving 12 bases between them. The CDR3 protein is CASSSITGEAFF. The CDR3 DNA reads TGTGCCAGCAGCTCAATAACAGGAGAAGCTTTCTTT.

The V and J genes are TRBV29-1 and TRBJ2-2; TRBD2 agrees at 10 bases. Germline V gives CDR1 SQVTM, CDR2 ANQGSEA. V shed 5 bases and J 7 bases; nucleotides not matched to a gene: 10. The length of the CDR3 is 15 residues. DNA for the CDR3: TGCAGCGTTTCACAACTAGCGGGGCGTGACGGGGAGCTGTTTTTT. It codes for CSVSQLAGRDGELFF.

The sample holds a few counts of this clone. The chain is built from TRBV4-3 and TRBJ2-7; D remains ambiguous. Germline lookup yields CDR1 LGHNA and CDR2 YSLEER. The CDR3 runs 13 residues. Trimming removed 0 bases at V and 4 bases at J, with 7 bases between. The CDR3 region has the DNA TGCGCCAGCAGCCAAGAATTCGGTTACGAGCAGTACTTC. Protein product: CASSQEFGYEQYF.

This clone was seen once. The DNA of the CDR3 is TGTGCCAGCAGTAAGGACAGGGACACTGAAGCTTTCTTT. Its translation: CASSKDRDTEAFF. The V call is TRBV5-8, the J call TRBJ1-1; TRBD1 matches at 8 bases. J gave up 3 bases and V 5 bases, and 3 bases lay outside the gene matches. CDR3 length: 13 amino acids. The V gene's germline CDR1 is SGHTS and CDR2 YDEGEE.

This sequence joins TRBV7-9 and TRBJ2-7; TRBD2 matches at 9 bases. The V segment lost 10 bases and the J segment 3 bases; nucleotides outside the gene matches: 4. Germline V gives CDR1 SEHNR, CDR2 FQNEAQ (reference sequence). The CDR3 sequence is 12 residues long. The CDR3 DNA follows: TGTGCCACACATAGCGGGAGCTACGAGCAGTACTTC. It yields the protein CATHSGSYEQYF.

The chain carries TRBV15 and TRBJ1-5; a possible D gene is TRBD1 (6 bases). Germline V gene data show CDR1 as LNHNV and CDR2 as YYDKDF (reference sequence). V lost 1 base and J 4 bases, leaving 14 bases between the germline ends. The CDR3 spans 16 residues. Here the CDR3 reads CATSRASFRGNQPQHF. DNA for the CDR3: TGTGCCACCAGCAGAGCCTCGTTCAGGGGAAATCAGCCCCAGCATTTT. The variable domain in full, completed from reference TRBV15 and TRBJ1-5, reads DAMVIQNPRYQVTQFGKPVTLSCSQTLNHNVMYWYQQKSSQAPKLLFHYYDKDFNNEADTPDNFQSRRPNTSFCFLDIRSPGLGDTAMYLCATSRASFRGNQPQHFGDGTRLSIL.

The V gene is TRBV18, the J gene TRBJ1-1; 7 bases align to TRBD1. V lost 6 bases, J lost 5 bases, and 9 bases stayed unmatched. CDR1 and CDR2 (germline): KGHSH, LQKENI. This CDR3 is 14 amino acids long. This CDR3 reads CASSTQGGRTEAFF. The DNA of the CDR3 is TGTGCCAGCTCCACTCAAGGGGGCCGAACTGAAGCTTTCTTT.

Only one count was recorded for this clone. The chain uses TRBV6-6 and TRBJ2-5; 7 nucleotides agree with TRBD1. Trimming took 2 bases from V and 2 from J; bases not matched to a gene: 5. Germline values: CDR1 MNHNY, CDR2 SVGAGI (reference sequence). CDR3 length: 15 residues. This chain's CDR3 is CASSYPGTVQETQYF. The CDR3 bases are TGTGCCAGCAGTTACCCCGGGACAGTTCAAGAGACCCAGTACTTC.

Only a few counts were recorded for this clone. The rearrangement joins TRBV29-1 to TRBJ1-2; D is undetermined. The CDR3 has 14 amino acids. Per the germline V gene, CDR1 is SQVTM and CDR2 is ANQGSEA. Trimming left V 7 bases short and J 1 base short, with 16 bases between. The CDR3 is CSARTGSLNYGYTF. The CDR3 coding sequence is TGCAGCGCCAGAACCGGGAGCCTTAACTATGGCTACACCTTC.

V usage is TRBV28 and J usage is TRBJ2-6; D gene ambiguous. This CDR3 is 12 amino acids long. V lost 9 bases and J lost 1, with 4 bases in between. Per germline, CDR1 MDHEN and CDR2 SYDVKM. The CDR3 reads CASKSGANVLTF. The CDR3 region has the DNA TGTGCCAGTAAATCTGGGGCCAACGTCCTGACTTTC.

The chain combines TRBV11-2 with TRBJ1-6; TRBD1 agrees at 8 bases. There are 15 residues in the CDR3. Per the germline V gene, CDR1 is SGHAT and CDR2 is FQNNGV. After removal of 1 base from V and 5 bases from J, the junction contained 1 base not matched to a gene. The DNA for the CDR3 is TGTGCCAGCAGCTTAGGGACAGGGCATAATTCACCCCTCCACTTT. Protein: CASSLGTGHNSPLHF.

The chain joins TRBV7-2 to TRBJ1-1; TRBD1 matches 8 bases. Germline V gene lookup returns CDR1 SGHTA and CDR2 FQGNSA. V trimming: 4 bases; J trimming: 5 bases; junction bases outside the gene matches: 6. This CDR3 is built from 14 residues. The CDR3 nucleotides read TGTGCCAGCAGCTACCAGGGGGCGAGAACTGAAGCTTTCTTT. Its translation: CASSYQGARTEAFF. The whole variable domain, filled in from reference TRBV7-2 and TRBJ1-1, reads GAGVSQSPSNKVTEKGKDVELRCDPISGHTALYWYRQSLGQGLEFLIYFQGNSAPDKSGLPSDRFSAERTGGSVSTLTIQRTQQEDSAVYLCASSYQGARTEAFFGQGTRLTVV.

V is TRBV5-4 and J is TRBJ2-7, with D unresolved. V was clipped by 7 bases and J by 6 bases, with 14 bases between them. Germline CDR1 SGHNT, CDR2 YYREEE (reference sequence). This CDR3 spans 12 amino acids. The CDR3 sequence: CASGMAVGEQYF. The CDR3 DNA reads TGTGCCAGCGGAATGGCGGTAGGCGAGCAGTACTTC.